This TCR beta chain came from a study of blood T cell repertoires in COVID-19. At the level of the study: Donors in the United States, Italy and Spain gave samples during acute or convalescent COVID-19. Nucleic acid was either cDNA or gDNA, and it came from T cells, B-cell-depleted T cells, or PBMCs.

In the original workflow: Estimation of nucleated cell counts was performed using reference gene primer amplification. Sequencing used immunoSEQ multiplex PCR; TCRdb keeps in-frame clones, though not all of them. That table gives V, J and clone size, and the DNA gave D and trimming. The sample has about 94,000 clones, 78% seen once; the top ten hold over 5.5%. Germline lookup yields CDR1 ENHRY and CDR2 SYGVKD. The V end was cut by 11 bases, the J end by 0 bases, with 13 bases between. The CDR3 runs to 13 residues. The sample was peripheral blood. The TCR comes from a man between 65 and 80 years old with COVID-19, enrolled during active disease. The chain links TRBV10-3 to TRBJ1-1, with D unresolved. The CDR3 coding sequence is TGTGCCGGAGGCTTGGGGTTGAACACTGAAGCTTTCTTT. Amino acid sequence: CAGGLGLNTEAFF.